A single sample is the source of the 16 T cell receptor beta chains below, sequenced in a study of graft-versus-host responses after intestinal transplantation. Here immunoSEQ multiplex PCR was the method, and the copy in TCRdb shows in-frame clones only, minus some. The sample has 35,000 to 45,000 clones; just under 90% are singletons. Here the sequenced sample was PBMCs, taken roughly 270 days after transplant. These receptors were taken from a human patient who received an intestinal transplant, so some T cells may come from the graft donor.

The V gene is TRBV30, the J gene TRBJ2-2; 7 bases agree with TRBD2. Trimming took 0 bases from V and 7 from J; bases not matched to a gene: 5. Looked up from germline, CDR1 is GTSNPN and CDR2 is SVGIG (reference sequence). The CDR3 sequence is 14 residues long. The CDR3: CAWSVFGGGGELFF. In DNA, the CDR3 is TGTGCCTGGAGTGTTTTTGGCGGGGGCGGGGAGCTGTTTTTT.

The chain is built from TRBV10-2 and TRBJ1-1; D gene ambiguous. Germline CDR1 WSHSY, CDR2 SAAADI. This CDR3 spans 15 amino acids. The V gene lost 3 bases and the J gene lost 6 bases, with 17 bases spanning the gap. The CDR3 sequence is CASSDTPLSGSEAFF. The CDR3 bases are TGCGCCAGCAGTGATACCCCTTTATCCGGGTCTGAAGCTTTCTTT.

The rearrangement uses TRBV19 and TRBJ1-3; TRBD1 might be the D (5 bases). The germline gives CDR1 LNHDA, CDR2 SQIVND (reference sequence). The CDR3 contains 13 residues. Deletions cut 6 bases from V and 2 bases from J, with 8 bases between. The CDR3, as DNA: TGTGCCAGTAGGGGGGTACCTGGAAACACCATATATTTT. This translates into CASRGVPGNTIYF.

The chain has TRBV10-2 and TRBJ2-7; 7 nucleotides line up with TRBD1. CDR1 and CDR2 from the germline V gene are WSHSY and SAAADI. The CDR3 totals 13 residues. V shed 7 bases and J 2 bases; nucleotides not matched to a gene: 5. The CDR3 sequence is CASKGTETYEQYF. The DNA of the CDR3 is TGCGCCAGCAAGGGGACAGAGACCTACGAGCAGTACTTC.

The rearrangement uses TRBV14 and TRBJ2-7; TRBD1 is a possible D gene (5 bases). The germline V gene has CDR1 SGHDN and CDR2 FVKESK. Trimming left V 1 base short and J 2 bases short, with 6 bases between. CDR3 length: 13 residues. CDR3 amino acids: CASSQATAYEQYF. The CDR3 nucleotides are TGTGCCAGCAGCCAAGCGACAGCCTACGAGCAGTACTTC.

The chain is built from TRBV7-7 and TRBJ2-1; 7 positions match TRBD2. The CDR3 runs to 13 residues. Germline CDR1 is SSHAT and CDR2 is FNYEAQ (reference sequence). The V segment lost 2 bases and the J segment 10 bases; nucleotides outside the gene matches: 5. CDR3 nucleotides: TGTGCCAGCAGCTTAAACGGGAGGAGGGAGCAGTTCTTC. Protein product: CASSLNGRREQFF.

The chain recombines TRBV25-1 with TRBJ2-5, with TRBD1 matching 8 bases. The CDR3 spans 15 residues. Germline CDR1 and CDR2: MGHDK and SYGVNS. The junction had 7 bases not matched to a gene; V was cut back by 3 bases and J by 4 bases. The CDR3 sequence is CASSEDRVGGETQYF. The CDR3 DNA reads TGTGCCAGCAGTGAGGACAGGGTCGGGGGAGAGACCCAGTACTTC.

The chain links TRBV9 to TRBJ2-2; perhaps TRBD1 as D (6 bases). The ends were cut back, 3 bases at V and 6 bases at J, with 9 bases in the middle. Germline CDR1 reads SGDLS; CDR2 reads YYNGEE. This CDR3 region has 13 residues. This chain's CDR3 is CASSATGSGELFF. CDR3 nucleotides: TGTGCCAGCAGCGCCACAGGGTCCGGGGAGCTGTTTTTT.

For the CDR3, the DNA is TGTGCCAGCAGCTCGAGCTACGAGCAGTACTTC. Residues: CASSSSYEQYF. The rearrangement uses TRBV28 and TRBJ2-7; D gene unclear. Trimming cost V 6 bases and J 3 bases, with 6 bases left between them. CDR1 and CDR2 from the germline V gene are MDHEN and SYDVKM. This CDR3 has 11 residues.

The V and J genes are TRBV21-1 and TRBJ2-2; the table's D gene call, TRBD2, was not cross checked with the DNA. TRBV21-1 is a known pseudogene. The CDR3 loop spans 16 amino acids. CDR3 region: CASSNLTGGPNGELFF. The CDR3 DNA reads as TGTGCCAGCAGCAACCTCACGGGGGGGCCGAACGGGGAGCTGTTTTTT.

The chain recombines TRBV7-9 with TRBJ2-2, with D tentatively TRBD1 (5 bases). CDR1 SEHNR and CDR2 FQNEAQ come from the germline V gene (reference sequence). V lost 5 bases and J 5 bases, leaving 9 bases between the germline ends. CDR3 length: 13 amino acids. The CDR3 spells CASSGRVTGELFF. CDR3 nucleotide sequence: TGTGCCAGCAGCGGCAGGGTAACCGGGGAGCTGTTTTTT.

The V gene is TRBV5-1, the J gene TRBJ1-1; D is possibly TRBD1 (6 bases). Germline V gene lookup returns CDR1 SGHRS and CDR2 YFSETQ. The CDR3 covers 14 residues. The germline V and J ends were trimmed by 0 bases and 6 bases, with 12 bases remaining between them. The DNA for the CDR3 is TGCGCCAGCAGCTTGGCAGGGGTAAACTCTGAAGCTTTCTTT. Translating gives CASSLAGVNSEAFF.

The chain carries TRBV27 and TRBJ1-2; D may be TRBD1 (5 bases). The V gene's germline CDR1 is MNHEY and CDR2 SMNVEV (reference sequence). Trimming cost V 1 base and J 4 bases, with 13 bases left between them. This CDR3 is built from 15 residues. The CDR3 loop reads CASSLLAGRGYGYTF. DNA for the CDR3: TGTGCCAGCAGTTTATTGGCAGGGAGGGGCTATGGCTACACCTTC.

This clone was observed once. The J gene is TRBJ2-5, the V gene TRBV20-1; D call uncertain. The V end lost 2 bases, the J end lost 5 bases, and 3 bases lay between the germline ends. CDR1 is DFQATT, CDR2 SNEGSKA, per germline (reference sequence). The CDR3 is 10 amino acids. The CDR3 region is CSARRETQYF. CDR3 nucleotides: TGCAGTGCTAGACGGGAGACCCAGTACTTC.

This chain links TRBV30 with TRBJ1-6; D perhaps matches TRBD1 (5 bases). This CDR3 has 14 residues. With 5 bases removed from V and 7 bases from J, the gap between germline ends came to 15 bases. CDR1 and CDR2 from the germline V gene are GTSNPN and SVGIG (reference sequence). The CDR3 is CAWGRMGENSPLHF. The DNA for the CDR3 is TGTGCCTGGGGCCGGATGGGGGAAAATTCACCCCTCCACTTT.

The V call is TRBV6-5, the J call TRBJ2-7; D is unresolved. The CDR3 contains 11 residues. Trimming shortened V by 5 bases and J by 7 bases, and 9 bases separated the two germline ends. Germline V lookup: CDR1 MNHEY, CDR2 SVGAGI. DNA of the CDR3: TGTGCCAGCAGTGAACGGTTTGAGCAGTACTTC. This encodes CASSERFEQYF.